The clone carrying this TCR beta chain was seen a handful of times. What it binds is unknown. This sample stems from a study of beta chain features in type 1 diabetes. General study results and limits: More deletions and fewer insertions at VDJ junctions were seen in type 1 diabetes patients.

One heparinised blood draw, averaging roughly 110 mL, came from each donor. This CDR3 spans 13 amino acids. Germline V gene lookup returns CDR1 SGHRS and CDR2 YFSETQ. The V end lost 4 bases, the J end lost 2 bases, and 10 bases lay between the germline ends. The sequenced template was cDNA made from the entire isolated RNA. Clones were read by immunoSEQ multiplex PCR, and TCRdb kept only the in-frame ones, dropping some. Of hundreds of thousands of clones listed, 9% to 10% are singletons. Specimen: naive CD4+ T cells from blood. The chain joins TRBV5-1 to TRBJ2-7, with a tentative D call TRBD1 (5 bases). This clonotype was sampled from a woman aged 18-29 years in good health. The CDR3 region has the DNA TGCGCCAGCAGCCGAGACAGACCCTACGAGCAGTACTTC. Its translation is CASSRDRPYEQYF.